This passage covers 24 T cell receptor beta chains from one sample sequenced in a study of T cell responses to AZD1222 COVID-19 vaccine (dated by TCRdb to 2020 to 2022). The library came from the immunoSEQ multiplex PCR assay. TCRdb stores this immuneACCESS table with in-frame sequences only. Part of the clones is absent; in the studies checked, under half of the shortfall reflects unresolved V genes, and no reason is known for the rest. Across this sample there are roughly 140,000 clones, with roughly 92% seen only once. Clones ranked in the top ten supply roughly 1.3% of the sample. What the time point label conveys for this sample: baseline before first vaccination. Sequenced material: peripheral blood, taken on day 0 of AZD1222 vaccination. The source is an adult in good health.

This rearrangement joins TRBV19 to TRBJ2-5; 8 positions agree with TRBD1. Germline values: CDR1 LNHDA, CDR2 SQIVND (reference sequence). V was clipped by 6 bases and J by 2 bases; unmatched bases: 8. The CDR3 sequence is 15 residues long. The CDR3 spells CASRRLGTGQETQYF. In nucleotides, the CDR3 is TGTGCCAGTAGGAGATTAGGGACAGGACAAGAGACCCAGTACTTC.

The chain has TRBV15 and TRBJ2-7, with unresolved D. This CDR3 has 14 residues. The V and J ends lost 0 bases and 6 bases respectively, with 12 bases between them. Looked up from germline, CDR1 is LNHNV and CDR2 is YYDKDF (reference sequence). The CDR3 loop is CATSRDLASPEQYV. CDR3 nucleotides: TGTGCCACCAGCAGAGATCTTGCGTCCCCCGAGCAGTACGTC.

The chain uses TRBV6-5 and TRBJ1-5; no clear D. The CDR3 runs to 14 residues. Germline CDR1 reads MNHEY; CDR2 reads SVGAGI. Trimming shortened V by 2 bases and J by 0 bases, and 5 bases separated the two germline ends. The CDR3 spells CASSYDNSNQPQHF. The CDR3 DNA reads TGTGCCAGCAGTTACGACAATAGCAATCAGCCCCAGCATTTT.

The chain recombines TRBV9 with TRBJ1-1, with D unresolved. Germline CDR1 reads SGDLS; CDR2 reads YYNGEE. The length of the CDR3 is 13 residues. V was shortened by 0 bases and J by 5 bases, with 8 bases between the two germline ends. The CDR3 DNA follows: TGTGCCAGCAGCGTAGTGGCAGGAACTGAAGCTTTCTTT. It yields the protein CASSVVAGTEAFF.

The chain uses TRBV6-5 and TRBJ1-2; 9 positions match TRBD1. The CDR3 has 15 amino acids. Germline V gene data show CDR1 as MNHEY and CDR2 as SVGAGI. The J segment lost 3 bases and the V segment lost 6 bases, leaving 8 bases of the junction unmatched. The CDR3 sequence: CASSSGQGLDYGYTF. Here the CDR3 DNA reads TGTGCCAGCAGCTCTGGACAGGGGCTCGACTATGGCTACACCTTC.

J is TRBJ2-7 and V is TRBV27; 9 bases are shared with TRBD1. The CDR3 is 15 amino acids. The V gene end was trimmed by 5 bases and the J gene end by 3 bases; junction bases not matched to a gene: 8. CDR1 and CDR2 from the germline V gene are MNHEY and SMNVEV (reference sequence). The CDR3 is CASSPLDRGLYEQYV. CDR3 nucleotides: TGTGCCAGCAGTCCGTTGGACAGGGGCCTCTACGAGCAGTACGTC.

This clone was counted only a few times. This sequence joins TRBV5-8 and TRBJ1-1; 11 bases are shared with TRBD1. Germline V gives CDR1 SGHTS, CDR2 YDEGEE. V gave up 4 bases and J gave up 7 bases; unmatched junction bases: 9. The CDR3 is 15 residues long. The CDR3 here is CASSTDRGRAGEAFF. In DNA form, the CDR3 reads TGTGCCAGCAGCACGGACAGGGGGCGAGCGGGTGAAGCTTTCTTT. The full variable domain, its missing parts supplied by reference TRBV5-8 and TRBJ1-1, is EAGVTQSPTHLIKTRGQQATLRCSPISGHTSVYWYQQALGLGLQFLLWYDEGEERNRGNFPPRFSGRQFPNYSSELNVNALELEDSALYLCASSTDRGRAGEAFFGQGTRLTVV.

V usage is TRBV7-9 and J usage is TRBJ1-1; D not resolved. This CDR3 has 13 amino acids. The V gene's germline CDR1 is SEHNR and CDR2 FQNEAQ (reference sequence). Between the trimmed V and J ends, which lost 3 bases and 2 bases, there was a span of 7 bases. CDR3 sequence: CASSFEGNTEAFF. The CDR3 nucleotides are TGTGCCAGCAGCTTCGAAGGAAACACTGAAGCTTTCTTT. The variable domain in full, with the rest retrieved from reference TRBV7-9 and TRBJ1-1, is DTGVSQNPRHKITKRGQNVTFRCDPISEHNRLYWYRQTLGQGPEFLTYFQNEAQLEKSRLLSDRFSAERPKGSFSTLEIQRTEQGDSAMYLCASSFEGNTEAFFGQGTRLTVV.

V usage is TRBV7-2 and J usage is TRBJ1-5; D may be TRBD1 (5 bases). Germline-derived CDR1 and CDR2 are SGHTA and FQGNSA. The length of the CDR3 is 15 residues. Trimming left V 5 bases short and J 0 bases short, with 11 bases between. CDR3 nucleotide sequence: TGTGCCAGCAGCCTCGGGGGGGGTAGCAATCAGCCCCAGCATTTT. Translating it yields CASSLGGGSNQPQHF. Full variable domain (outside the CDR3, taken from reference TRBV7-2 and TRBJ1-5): GAGVSQSPSNKVTEKGKDVELRCDPISGHTALYWYRQSLGQGLEFLIYFQGNSAPDKSGLPSDRFSAERTGGSVSTLTIQRTQQEDSAVYLCASSLGGGSNQPQHFGDGTRLSIL.

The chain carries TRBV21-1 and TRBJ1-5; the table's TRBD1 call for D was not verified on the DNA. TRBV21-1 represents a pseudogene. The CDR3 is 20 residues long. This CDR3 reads CASSTAEPGQSLNSNQPQHF. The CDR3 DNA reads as TGTGCCAGCAGCACCGCGGAACCGGGACAGAGTCTCAATAGCAATCAGCCCCAGCATTTT.

CDR3 region: CASRGGTAAYTDTQYF. CDR3 bases: TGTGCCAGCAGGGGGGGGACAGCGGCGTACACAGATACGCAGTATTTT. This chain connects TRBV28 to TRBJ2-3; D is perhaps TRBD1 or TRBD2 (7 bases each). CDR3 length equals 16 residues. Looked up from germline, CDR1 is MDHEN and CDR2 is SYDVKM. Deletions cut 6 bases from V and 2 bases from J, with 18 bases between.

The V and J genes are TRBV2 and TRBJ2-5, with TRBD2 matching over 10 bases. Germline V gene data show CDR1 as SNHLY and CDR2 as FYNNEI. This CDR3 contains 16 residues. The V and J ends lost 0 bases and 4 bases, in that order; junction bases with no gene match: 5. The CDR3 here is CASSEARAGGAETQYF. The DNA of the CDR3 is TGTGCCAGCAGTGAAGCGCGAGCGGGGGGGGCAGAGACCCAGTACTTC.

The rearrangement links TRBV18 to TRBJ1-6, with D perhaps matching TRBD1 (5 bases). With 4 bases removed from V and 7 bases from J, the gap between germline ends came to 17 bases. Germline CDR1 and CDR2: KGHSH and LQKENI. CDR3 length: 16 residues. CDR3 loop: CASSLLERGANSPLHF. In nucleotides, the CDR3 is TGTGCCAGCTCACTATTGGAACGAGGGGCCAATTCACCCCTCCACTTT.

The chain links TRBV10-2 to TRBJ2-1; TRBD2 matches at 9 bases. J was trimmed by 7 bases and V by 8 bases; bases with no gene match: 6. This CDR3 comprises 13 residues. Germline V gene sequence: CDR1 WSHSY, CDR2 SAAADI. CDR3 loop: CASGSGGVNEQFF. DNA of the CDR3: TGCGCCAGCGGTAGCGGGGGTGTAAATGAGCAGTTCTTC.

CDR3 amino acids: CASRGLRGNSPLHF. DNA for the CDR3: TGTGCCAGCAGGGGTTTGAGGGGCAATTCACCCCTCCACTTT. This chain links TRBV6-5 with TRBJ1-6, with D possibly TRBD1 on 5 matching bases. V was cut by 6 bases and J by 7 bases, with 13 bases left in between. Germline loops: CDR1 MNHEY, CDR2 SVGAGI. The CDR3 has 14 residues.

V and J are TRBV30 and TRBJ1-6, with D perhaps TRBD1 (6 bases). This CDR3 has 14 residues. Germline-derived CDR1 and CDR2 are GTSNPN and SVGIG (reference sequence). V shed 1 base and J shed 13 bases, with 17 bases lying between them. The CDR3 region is CAWSEGGIASPLHF. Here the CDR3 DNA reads TGTGCCTGGAGTGAGGGGGGAATCGCTTCGCCCCTCCACTTT.

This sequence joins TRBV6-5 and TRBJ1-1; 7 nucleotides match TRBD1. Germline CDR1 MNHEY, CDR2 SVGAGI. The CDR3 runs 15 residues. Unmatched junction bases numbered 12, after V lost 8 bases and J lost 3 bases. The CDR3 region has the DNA TGTGCCAGCGTCTGGGGGGTGACAGGGTACACTGAAGCTTTCTTT. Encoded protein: CASVWGVTGYTEAFF.

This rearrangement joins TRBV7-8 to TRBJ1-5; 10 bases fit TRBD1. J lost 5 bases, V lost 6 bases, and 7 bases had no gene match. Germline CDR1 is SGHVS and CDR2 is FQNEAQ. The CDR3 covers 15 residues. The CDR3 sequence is CASSFGQGGDQPQHF. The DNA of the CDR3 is TGTGCCAGCAGTTTCGGACAGGGGGGAGATCAGCCCCAGCATTTT.

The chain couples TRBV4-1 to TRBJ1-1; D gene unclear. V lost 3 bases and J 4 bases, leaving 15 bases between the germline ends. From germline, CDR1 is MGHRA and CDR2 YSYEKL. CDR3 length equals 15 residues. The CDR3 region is CASSHPRRASTEAFF. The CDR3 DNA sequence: TGCGCCAGCAGCCACCCGAGGAGGGCGTCCACTGAAGCTTTCTTT.

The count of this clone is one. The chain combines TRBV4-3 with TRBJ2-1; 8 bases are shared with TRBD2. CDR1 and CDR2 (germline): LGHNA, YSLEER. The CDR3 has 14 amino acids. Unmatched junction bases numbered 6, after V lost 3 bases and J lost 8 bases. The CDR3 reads CASSQGTSFDEQFF. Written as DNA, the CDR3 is TGCGCCAGCAGCCAGGGGACTAGTTTTGATGAGCAGTTCTTC.

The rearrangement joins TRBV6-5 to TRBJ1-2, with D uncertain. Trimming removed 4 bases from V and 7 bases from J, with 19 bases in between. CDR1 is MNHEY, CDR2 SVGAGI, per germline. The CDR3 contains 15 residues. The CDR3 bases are TGTGCCAGCAGTTCGAGAGCACCCCCCGGCGGTGGCTACACCTTC. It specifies CASSSRAPPGGGYTF.

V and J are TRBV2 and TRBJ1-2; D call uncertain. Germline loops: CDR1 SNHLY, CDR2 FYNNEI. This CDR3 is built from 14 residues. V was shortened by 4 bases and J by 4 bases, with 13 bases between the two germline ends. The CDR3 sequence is CASSVGKGSYGYTF. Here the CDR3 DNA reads TGTGCCAGCAGTGTTGGGAAGGGTAGCTATGGCTACACCTTC. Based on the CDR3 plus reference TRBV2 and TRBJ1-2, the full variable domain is EPEVTQTPSHQVTQMGQEVILRCVPISNHLYFYWYRQILGQKVEFLVSFYNNEISEKSEIFDDQFSVERPDGSNFTLKIRSTKLEDSAMYFCASSVGKGSYGYTFGSGTRLTVV.

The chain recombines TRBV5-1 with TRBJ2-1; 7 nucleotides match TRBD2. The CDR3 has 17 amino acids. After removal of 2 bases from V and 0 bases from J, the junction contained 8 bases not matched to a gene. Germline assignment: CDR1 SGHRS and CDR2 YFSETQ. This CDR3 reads CASSLDGRTSSYNEQFF. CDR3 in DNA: TGCGCCAGCAGCTTAGACGGACGGACTAGCTCCTACAATGAGCAGTTCTTC.

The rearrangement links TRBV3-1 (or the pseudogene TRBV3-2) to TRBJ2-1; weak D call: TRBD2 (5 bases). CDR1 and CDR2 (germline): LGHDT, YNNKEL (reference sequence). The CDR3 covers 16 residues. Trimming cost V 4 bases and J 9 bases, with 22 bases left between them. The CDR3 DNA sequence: TGTGCCAGCAGCCCACTATCCGGGGTTGGGAGTCGTGAGCAGTTCTTC. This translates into CASSPLSGVGSREQFF.